This T cell receptor (beta chain) was observed in a study of T-cell memory formation after mild COVID-19. Study-wide background: Each donor largely had its own TCR clusters.

TCRdb recomputed calls from the 5' RACE reads with MiXCR, one row per CDR3 protein. The sample yields 400,000 or so distinct CDR3 sequences, around 19% seen once. Per the germline V gene, CDR1 is SGHKS and CDR2 is YYEKEE (reference sequence). Trimming cost V 3 bases and J 2 bases, with 16 bases left between them. The CDR3 consists of 16 residues. The chain couples TRBV5-5 to TRBJ2-3; possibly TRBD1 or TRBD2 for D (5 bases each). The TCR sequence derives from an adult woman who had mild COVID-19 (a few samples of this study predate the infection). Cell type and time point are not known. The sample was PBMCs or a T cell subset sorted from them (not recorded which). CDR3 protein: CASSSPPAGTTDTQYF. CDR3 DNA sequence: TGTGCCAGCAGCTCTCCCCCCGCAGGGACCACAGATACGCAGTATTTT.